A single sample is the source of the 19 T cell receptor beta chains below, sequenced in a study of blood T cell repertoires in COVID-19. The repertoire was sequenced with immunoSEQ multiplex PCR; TCRdb's copy has only in-frame clones and lacks some. The sample lists tens of thousands of clones, roughly four fifths seen once, with around 7.3% in the top ten. The specimen was peripheral blood. The receptors were gathered from a middle-aged man with active or convalescent COVID-19.

The chain is built from TRBV6-1 and TRBJ2-7; D is unclear. Germline V CDR1 and CDR2: MNHNS, SASEGT. V was trimmed by 5 bases and J by 5 bases, leaving 10 bases between them. The CDR3 is 12 residues long. This chain's CDR3 is CASSSLGDEQYF. The CDR3 DNA is TGTGCCAGCAGTTCCTTGGGCGACGAGCAGTACTTC.

V and J are TRBV2 and TRBJ1-5; D gene ambiguous. CDR1 SNHLY and CDR2 FYNNEI come from the germline V gene. Trimming shortened V by 3 bases and J by 11 bases, and 17 bases separated the two germline ends. This CDR3 is 14 amino acids long. The CDR3 reads CASSETGGIGAQHF. CDR3 coding DNA: TGTGCCAGCAGTGAGACTGGCGGGATTGGGGCCCAGCATTTT.

This sequence joins TRBV6-6 and TRBJ2-2; D not certain. The germline V gene has CDR1 MNHNY and CDR2 SVGAGI (reference sequence). CDR3 size: 15 residues. V lost 7 bases and J 0 bases, leaving 12 bases between the germline ends. The CDR3 is CASTDGTANTGELFF. The CDR3 coding sequence is TGTGCCAGCACCGACGGCACAGCGAACACCGGGGAGCTGTTTTTT.

The chain links TRBV7-2 to TRBJ1-2; 7 bases align to TRBD1. V shed 7 bases, J shed 3 bases, and the junction held 11 bases outside the gene matches. The CDR3 loop spans 15 amino acids. Looked up from germline, CDR1 is SGHTA and CDR2 is FQGNSA. In DNA, the CDR3 is TGTGCCAGCAATCCCTCCACAGGGGAGGACTATGGCTACACCTTC. Translated, it gives CASNPSTGEDYGYTF.

This chain uses TRBV4-2 with TRBJ2-5; 10 bases match TRBD2. CDR3 size: 17 residues. Trimming cost V 1 base and J 3 bases; bases outside gene matches: 8. Germline V lookup: CDR1 LGHNA, CDR2 YNFKEQ. DNA for the CDR3: TGTGCCAGCAGCCAAGGGGCCAGCGGGGGGGCTGAAGAGACCCAGTACTTC. It is translated as CASSQGASGGAEETQYF.

The rearrangement joins TRBV4-1 to TRBJ1-4; no clear D gene. CDR1 is MGHRA and CDR2 is YSYEKL in the germline V gene. The CDR3 has 15 amino acids. The V end was cut by 1 base, the J end by 8 bases, with 14 bases between. CDR3 nucleotide sequence: TGCGCCAGCAGCCAAGCGGGAGCCCGGGCCGAAAAACTGTTTTTT. Its protein is CASSQAGARAEKLFF.

The genes are TRBV27 and TRBJ2-5, with 13 bases identical to TRBD2. The CDR3 covers 14 residues. V was pared by 6 bases and J by 5 bases, with 3 bases of the junction left unmatched. Germline assignment: CDR1 MNHEY and CDR2 SMNVEV (reference sequence). The chain's CDR3 is CASRGLAGVETQYF. The CDR3 DNA reads TGTGCCAGCAGAGGACTAGCGGGGGTGGAGACCCAGTACTTC.

This clone was observed a few times. The rearrangement joins TRBV7-8 to TRBJ1-6; 8 bases agree with TRBD1. J was trimmed by 6 bases and V by 5 bases; bases with no gene match: 6. This CDR3 spans 15 amino acids. Germline CDR1 and CDR2: SGHVS and FQNEAQ. The CDR3 coding sequence is TGTGCCAGCAGCCGAGGGGACAGGCTTAATTCACCCCTCCACTTT. Its translation: CASSRGDRLNSPLHF.

The V call is TRBV2, the J call TRBJ1-1; D remains unclear. The germline V gene encodes CDR1 SNHLY and CDR2 FYNNEI. This CDR3 spans 13 amino acids. V dropped 5 bases and J dropped 3 bases, with 10 bases sitting between them. The CDR3 protein is CASSSGVDTEAFF. CDR3 bases: TGTGCCAGCAGTTCCGGGGTGGACACTGAAGCTTTCTTT.

The V and J genes are TRBV18 and TRBJ2-1; 11 bases match TRBD2. CDR3 length: 15 amino acids. V was clipped by 5 bases and J by 5 bases; unmatched bases: 5. Germline CDR1 is KGHSH and CDR2 is LQKENI. Written as DNA, the CDR3 is TGTGCCAGCTCATTTAGCGGGGGGGCAAACAATGAGCAGTTCTTC. As protein: CASSFSGGANNEQFF.

This clone has only one observation. The chain is built from TRBV19 and TRBJ2-3; 10 nucleotides match TRBD2. CDR1 is LNHDA and CDR2 is SQIVND in the germline V gene (reference sequence). The CDR3 runs to 15 residues. After removal of 7 bases from V and 2 bases from J, the junction contained 6 bases not matched to a gene. CDR3 sequence: CASTDSGGTTDTQYF. CDR3 nucleotides: TGTGCCAGTACCGATAGCGGGGGGACCACAGATACGCAGTATTTT.

The chain links TRBV7-9 to TRBJ1-5; D is ambiguous. Trimming removed 5 bases from V and 2 bases from J, with 7 bases in between. The CDR3 has 13 amino acids. CDR1 and CDR2 (germline): SEHNR, FQNEAQ (reference sequence). The CDR3 DNA sequence: TGTGCCAGCAGCCCTGGAGGCAATCAGCCCCAGCATTTT. Protein sequence: CASSPGGNQPQHF.

The V and J genes are TRBV5-1 and TRBJ1-2; weak D call: TRBD1 (5 bases). Germline-derived CDR1 and CDR2 are SGHRS and YFSETQ. The ends were cut back, 0 bases at V and 5 bases at J, with 23 bases in the middle. The CDR3 loop spans 18 amino acids. The CDR3: CASSLAGVGRGSVYGYTF. Written as DNA, the CDR3 is TGCGCCAGCAGCTTGGCCGGGGTGGGCCGGGGGAGCGTTTATGGCTACACCTTC.

V gene TRBV30 combines with J gene TRBJ1-2; 8 bases match TRBD1. V gave up 4 bases and J gave up 2 bases; unmatched junction bases: 3. The germline gives CDR1 GTSNPN, CDR2 SVGIG (reference sequence). The CDR3 sequence is 13 residues long. The CDR3 sequence: CAWNRQGNYGYTF. The CDR3 nucleotides read TGTGCCTGGAACCGACAGGGGAACTATGGCTACACCTTC.

The chain is built from TRBV28 and TRBJ2-1, with 13 bases lining up with TRBD2. The V gene's germline CDR1 is MDHEN and CDR2 SYDVKM. Trimming at V came to 1 base and at J to 5 bases, leaving 2 bases not matched to a gene. This CDR3 has 16 amino acids. CDR3 amino acids: CASSLLGLAGDNEQFF. The CDR3 nucleotides are TGTGCCAGCAGTTTATTAGGACTAGCGGGGGACAATGAGCAGTTCTTC.

V gene TRBV18 combines with J gene TRBJ2-3, with a weak D call TRBD2 (6 bases). The germline V gene has CDR1 KGHSH and CDR2 LQKENI. Deletions cut 6 bases from V and 5 bases from J, with 6 bases between. The CDR3 consists of 11 residues. CDR3 in DNA: TGTGCCAGCTCGGGGGGAGATACGCAGTATTTT. This gives the protein CASSGGDTQYF. The whole variable domain, remainder taken from reference TRBV18 and TRBJ2-3, is NAGVMQNPRHLVRRRGQEARLRCSPMKGHSHVYWYRQLPEEGLKFMVYLQKENIIDESGMPKERFSAEFPKEGPSILRIQQVVRGDSAAYFCASSGGDTQYFGPGTRLTVL.

The chain recombines TRBV9 with TRBJ1-1; no definite D call. CDR1 SGDLS and CDR2 YYNGEE come from the germline V gene. This CDR3 region has 14 residues. Trimming shortened V by 0 bases and J by 1 base, and 7 bases separated the two germline ends. CDR3 sequence: CASSVVDTNTEAFF. CDR3 sequence (DNA): TGTGCCAGCAGCGTAGTTGACACGAACACTGAAGCTTTCTTT.

The chain carries TRBV7-9 and TRBJ2-1, with D perhaps matching TRBD2 (5 bases). The V and J ends lost 4 bases and 1 base respectively, with 11 bases between them. The CDR3 has 15 residues. Germline V gives CDR1 SEHNR, CDR2 FQNEAQ (reference sequence). The CDR3 protein is CASSSMAGSYNEQFF. The CDR3 nucleotides read TGTGCCAGCAGCTCCATGGCGGGTTCCTACAATGAGCAGTTCTTC.

The chain links TRBV6-6 to TRBJ2-7; the D gene is possibly TRBD2 (6 bases). Germline V gives CDR1 MNHNY, CDR2 SVGAGI (reference sequence). The CDR3 loop spans 14 amino acids. Trimming took off 6 bases at V and 3 bases at J, with 15 bases between the two ends. The CDR3 DNA reads as TGTGCCAGCAGCCCCCGGGTCGGGGGCTACGAGCAGTACGTC. Its translation: CASSPRVGGYEQYV.